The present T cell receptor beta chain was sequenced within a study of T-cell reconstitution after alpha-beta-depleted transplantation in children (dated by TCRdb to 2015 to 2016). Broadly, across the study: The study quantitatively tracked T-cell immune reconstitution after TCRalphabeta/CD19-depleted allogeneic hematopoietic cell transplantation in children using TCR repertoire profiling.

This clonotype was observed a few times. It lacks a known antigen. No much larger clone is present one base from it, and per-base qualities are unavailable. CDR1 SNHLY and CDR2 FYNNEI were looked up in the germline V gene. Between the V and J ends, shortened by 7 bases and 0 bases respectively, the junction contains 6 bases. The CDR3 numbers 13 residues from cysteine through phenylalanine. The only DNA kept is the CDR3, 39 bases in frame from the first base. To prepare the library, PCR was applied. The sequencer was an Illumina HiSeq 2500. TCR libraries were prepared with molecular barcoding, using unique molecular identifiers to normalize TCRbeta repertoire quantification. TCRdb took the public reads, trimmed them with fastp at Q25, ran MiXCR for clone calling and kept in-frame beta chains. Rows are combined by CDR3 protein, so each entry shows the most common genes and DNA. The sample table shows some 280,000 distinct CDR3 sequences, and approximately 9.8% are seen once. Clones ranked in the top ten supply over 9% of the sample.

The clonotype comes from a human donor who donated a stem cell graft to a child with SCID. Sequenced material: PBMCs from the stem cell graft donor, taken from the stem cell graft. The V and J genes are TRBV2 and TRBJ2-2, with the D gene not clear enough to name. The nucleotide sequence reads TGTGCCAGCACTGACGCGAACACCGGGGAGCTGTTTTTT. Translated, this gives CASTDANTGELFF.